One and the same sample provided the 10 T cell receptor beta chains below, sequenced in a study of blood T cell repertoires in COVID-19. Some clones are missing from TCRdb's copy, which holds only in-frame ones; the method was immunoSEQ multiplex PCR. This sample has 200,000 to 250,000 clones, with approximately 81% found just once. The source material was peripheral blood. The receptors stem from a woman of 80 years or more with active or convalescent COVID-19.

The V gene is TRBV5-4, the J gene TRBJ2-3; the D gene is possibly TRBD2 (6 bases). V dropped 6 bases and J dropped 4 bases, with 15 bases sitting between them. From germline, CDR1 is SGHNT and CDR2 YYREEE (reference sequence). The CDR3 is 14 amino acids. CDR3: CASTTVLAADTQYF. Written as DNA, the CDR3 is TGTGCCAGCACTACGGTACTAGCTGCAGATACGCAGTATTTT.

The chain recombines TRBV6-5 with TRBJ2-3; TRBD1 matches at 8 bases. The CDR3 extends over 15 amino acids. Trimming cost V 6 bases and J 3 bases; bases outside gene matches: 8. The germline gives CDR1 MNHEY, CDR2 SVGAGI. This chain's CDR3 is CASSPGQGRTDTQYF. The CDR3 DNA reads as TGTGCCAGCAGCCCCGGACAGGGACGGACAGATACGCAGTATTTT.

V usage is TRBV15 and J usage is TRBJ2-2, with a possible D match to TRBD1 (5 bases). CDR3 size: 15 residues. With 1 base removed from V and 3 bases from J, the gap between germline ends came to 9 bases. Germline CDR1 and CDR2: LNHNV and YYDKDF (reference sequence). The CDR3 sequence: CATSRAGYHTGELFF. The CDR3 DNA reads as TGTGCCACCAGCAGAGCAGGGTACCACACCGGGGAGCTGTTTTTT.

The CDR3 DNA reads as TGTGCCAGCAGCTTGATAGGACAGGGGCCACCCTACGAGCAGTACTTC. Translation: CASSLIGQGPPYEQYF. The chain carries TRBV5-6 and TRBJ2-7; 9 bases align to TRBD1. Trimming at V came to 1 base and at J to 2 bases, leaving 7 bases not matched to a gene. From germline, CDR1 is SGHDT and CDR2 YYEEEE. The CDR3 is 16 residues long.

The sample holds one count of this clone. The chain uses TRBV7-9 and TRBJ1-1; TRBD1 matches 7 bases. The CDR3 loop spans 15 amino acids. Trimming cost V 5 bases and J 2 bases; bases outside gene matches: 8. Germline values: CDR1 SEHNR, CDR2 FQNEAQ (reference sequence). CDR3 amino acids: CASSPRQGPNTEAFF. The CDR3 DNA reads TGTGCCAGCAGCCCGAGACAGGGCCCTAACACTGAAGCTTTCTTT.

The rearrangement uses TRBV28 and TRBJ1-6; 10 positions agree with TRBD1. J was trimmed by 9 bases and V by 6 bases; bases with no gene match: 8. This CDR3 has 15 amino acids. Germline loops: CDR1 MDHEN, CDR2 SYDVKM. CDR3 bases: TGTGCCAGCAGCCGAAGACAGGGGGCGAGTTCACCCCTCCACTTT. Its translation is CASSRRQGASSPLHF.

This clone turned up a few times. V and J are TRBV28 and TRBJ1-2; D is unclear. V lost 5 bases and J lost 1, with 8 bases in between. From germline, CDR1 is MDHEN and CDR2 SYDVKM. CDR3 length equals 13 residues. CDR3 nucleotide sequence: TGTGCCAGCAGTCTCAGATTTAACTATGGCTACACCTTC. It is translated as CASSLRFNYGYTF.

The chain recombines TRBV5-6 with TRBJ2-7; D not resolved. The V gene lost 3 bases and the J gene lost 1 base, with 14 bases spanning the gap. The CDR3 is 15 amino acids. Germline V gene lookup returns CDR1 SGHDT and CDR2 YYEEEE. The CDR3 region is CASSSWVGRSYEQYF. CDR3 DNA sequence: TGTGCCAGCAGCTCCTGGGTGGGCAGGTCCTACGAGCAGTACTTC.

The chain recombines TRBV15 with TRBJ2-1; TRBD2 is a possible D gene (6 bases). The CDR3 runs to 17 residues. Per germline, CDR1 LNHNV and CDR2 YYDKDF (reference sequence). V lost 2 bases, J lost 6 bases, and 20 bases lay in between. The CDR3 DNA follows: TGTGCCACCAGCAGAACCCGGGCCGAGACTAGGGGCAATGAGCAGTTCTTC. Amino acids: CATSRTRAETRGNEQFF.

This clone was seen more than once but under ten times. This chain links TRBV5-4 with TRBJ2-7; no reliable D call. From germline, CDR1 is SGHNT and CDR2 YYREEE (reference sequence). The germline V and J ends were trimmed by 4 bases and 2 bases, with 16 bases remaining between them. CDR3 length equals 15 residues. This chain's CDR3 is CASSLGSSSAYEQYF. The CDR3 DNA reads TGTGCCAGCAGCCTTGGTTCCTCGAGCGCCTACGAGCAGTACTTC. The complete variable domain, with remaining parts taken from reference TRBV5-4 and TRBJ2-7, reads ETGVTQSPTHLIKTRGQQVTLRCSSQSGHNTVSWYQQALGQGPQFIFQYYREEENGRGNFPPRFSGLQFPNYSSELNVNALELDDSALYLCASSLGSSSAYEQYFGPGTRLTVT.